This paragraph reports one T cell receptor (beta chain). Antigen unknown. This specimen belongs to a study of neurological immune-mediated disorders. Study-wide findings and caveats: Multiple sclerosis was found to have the least TCR clonal expansion, below healthy controls, and HTLV-1-associated myelopathy the most. Because no CDR3 amino acid sequences were shared across subjects by expanded clones, private repertoires were suggested in all groups.

TCRdb used MiXCR to reprocess the 5' RACE reads, holding one entry per CDR3 protein. The sample lists about 22,000 distinct CDR3 sequences, 10% occurring once. The TCR originated in a woman in her sixties with HTLV-1-associated myelopathy (HAM/TSP). Material: PBMCs.

CDR3 sequence reads: CSASLGGGYGYTF. CDR3 in DNA: TGCAGTGCTAGTCTTGGCGGAGGCTATGGCTACACCTTC. The chain uses TRBV20-1 and TRBJ1-2; D remains unclear. V was cut by 3 bases and J by 4 bases, with 12 bases left in between. The CDR3 is made up of 13 amino acids. The germline CDR1 and CDR2 sequences are DFQATT and SNEGSKA (reference sequence).